A single sample gave rise to the 23 T cell receptor beta chains below, sequenced in a study of spatial heterogeneity in lung cancer. Via MiXCR, TCRdb re-called the 5' RACE reads, giving one row per CDR3 protein. Of approximately 100,000 distinct CDR3 sequences listed, 19% are singletons. Stated time point: blood at routine non-recurrence follow-up after resection. Sequencing was performed on PBMCs, taken at follow-up. These receptors were collected from a male donor with early-stage non-small cell lung cancer.

A few counts support this clonotype. This chain uses TRBV7-6 with TRBJ2-7; 11 positions agree with TRBD1. This CDR3 has 14 residues. V shed 5 bases and J 9 bases; nucleotides not matched to a gene: 9. In germline, CDR1 is SGHVS, CDR2 FNYEAQ. The CDR3 DNA reads as TGTGCCAGCAGCGTAGGGACAGGGGGTGGAACGCAGTACTTC. Its protein product is CASSVGTGGGTQYF.

J is TRBJ2-1 and V is TRBV5-1; tentatively, D is TRBD1 or TRBD2 (5 bases each). V shed 4 bases and J shed 0 bases, with 14 bases lying between them. Germline CDR1 and CDR2: SGHRS and YFSETQ. The CDR3 is 16 amino acids. Written as DNA, the CDR3 is TGCGCCAGCAGCGCCGCTTGGGGGAACTCCTACAATGAGCAGTTCTTC. Its translation: CASSAAWGNSYNEQFF. Supplemented by reference TRBV5-1 and TRBJ2-1, the full variable domain reads KAGVTQTPRYLIKTRGQQVTLSCSPISGHRSVSWYQQTPGQGLQFLFEYFSETQRNKGNFPGRFSGRQFSNSRSEMNVSTLELGDSALYLCASSAAWGNSYNEQFFGPGTRLTVL.

The table lists this clonotype with a few counts. This rearrangement joins TRBV3-1 to TRBJ2-7, with 8 bases aligning to TRBD2. J lost 4 bases, V lost 4 bases, and 9 bases had no gene match. Per the germline V gene, CDR1 is LGHDT and CDR2 is YNNKEL (reference sequence). CDR3 length equals 15 residues. The CDR3 DNA reads TGTGCCAGCAGCCCTAGCGGAGGCGGGGGGTACGAGCAGTACTTC. It yields the protein CASSPSGGGGYEQYF.

This clonotype turned up a few times. The rearrangement links TRBV20-1 to TRBJ1-3; tentatively, D is TRBD1 (6 bases). CDR3 size: 14 residues. V was trimmed by 5 bases and J by 4 bases, leaving 15 bases between them. Germline V gene data show CDR1 as DFQATT and CDR2 as SNEGSKA (reference sequence). The CDR3 DNA follows: TGCAGTGCTCTCATCCAGGGGAGGGGAAACACCATATATTTT. This sequence encodes CSALIQGRGNTIYF.

This chain joins TRBV6-5 and TRBJ2-1; TRBD1 matches 7 bases. CDR3 length: 11 residues. The V gene end was trimmed by 5 bases and the J gene end by 11 bases; junction bases not matched to a gene: 3. The V gene's germline CDR1 is MNHEY and CDR2 SVGAGI. The CDR3 DNA reads TGTGCCAGCAGTCAGGACAGGCAGCAGTTCTTC. Protein sequence: CASSQDRQQFF.

The table lists this clonotype with a few counts. V gene TRBV7-2 combines with J gene TRBJ1-2; D unresolved. Between the trimmed V and J ends, which lost 0 bases and 2 bases, there was a span of 10 bases. The CDR3 is 15 residues long. In germline, CDR1 is SGHTA, CDR2 FQGNSA. DNA of the CDR3: TGTGCCAGCAGCTTAGCACATGGCCCGAACTATGGCTACACCTTC. As protein: CASSLAHGPNYGYTF.

This clonotype was found many times. The rearrangement joins TRBV6-5 to TRBJ2-1; D might be TRBD1 (6 bases). Trimming stripped 7 bases from V and 9 bases from J, with 19 bases between. Germline V CDR1 and CDR2: MNHEY, SVGAGI. This CDR3 is 14 amino acids long. CDR3 in DNA: TGTGCCAGCACTGTTCCAGGGGCGCAATCTGAGCAGTTCTTC. This sequence encodes CASTVPGAQSEQFF.

The chain has TRBV30 and TRBJ2-2; a possible D gene is TRBD2 (6 bases). V dropped 0 bases and J dropped 3 bases, with 17 bases sitting between them. In germline, CDR1 is GTSNPN, CDR2 SVGIG (reference sequence). There are 17 residues in the CDR3. CDR3 protein: CAWSVGPGRGYTGELFF. CDR3 coding DNA: TGTGCCTGGAGTGTGGGTCCAGGGCGGGGATACACCGGGGAGCTGTTTTTT.

This clonotype was recorded many times. V usage is TRBV7-2 and J usage is TRBJ2-7, with D unclear. Per the germline V gene, CDR1 is SGHTA and CDR2 is FQGNSA. Trimming cost V 5 bases and J 2 bases, with 4 bases left between them. The CDR3 covers 11 residues. In nucleotides, the CDR3 is TGTGCCAGCAGCGTCGCCTACGAGCAGTACTTC. Protein: CASSVAYEQYF.

This clonotype was counted only a few times. The rearrangement uses TRBV6-5 and TRBJ1-1; D is ambiguous. The V and J ends lost 2 bases and 0 bases respectively, with 4 bases between them. The CDR3 is 13 residues long. Germline assignment: CDR1 MNHEY and CDR2 SVGAGI. DNA for the CDR3: TGTGCCAGCAGTTACGCAGTGAACACTGAAGCTTTCTTT. It encodes CASSYAVNTEAFF.

The chain has TRBV4-2 and TRBJ2-5; possible D gene TRBD2, 6 bases. V was trimmed by 4 bases and J by 5 bases, leaving 14 bases between them. The CDR3 is 14 residues long. Germline loops: CDR1 LGHNA, CDR2 YNFKEQ. CDR3 sequence: CASSPRLRDETQYF. DNA of the CDR3: TGTGCCAGCAGCCCAAGGCTGCGGGACGAGACCCAGTACTTC.

This CDR3 is CSAGDSANYGYTF. The CDR3 DNA sequence: TGCAGTGCAGGGGACAGTGCTAACTATGGCTACACCTTC. The V gene is TRBV20-1, the J gene TRBJ1-2, with 7 bases identical to TRBD1. From germline, CDR1 is DFQATT and CDR2 SNEGSKA (reference sequence). This CDR3 has 13 residues. V was clipped by 6 bases and J by 0 bases; unmatched bases: 4.

The chain joins TRBV6-1 to TRBJ2-3; the D gene is possibly TRBD2 (6 bases). This CDR3 spans 16 amino acids. V lost 5 bases and J 2 bases, leaving 17 bases between the germline ends. From germline, CDR1 is MNHNS and CDR2 SASEGT. As DNA, the CDR3 is TGTGCCAGCAGTCTTCCAATCGGCGGGGACACAGATACGCAGTATTTT. This codes for CASSLPIGGDTDTQYF.

This chain links TRBV20-1 with TRBJ1-1; D remains ambiguous. The germline CDR1 and CDR2 sequences are DFQATT and SNEGSKA (reference sequence). CDR3 size: 14 residues. The V end lost 2 bases, the J end lost 2 bases, and 12 bases lay between the germline ends. The CDR3, as DNA: TGCAGTGCTAGATCCCCAGGAATCAACACTGAAGCTTTCTTT. This sequence encodes CSARSPGINTEAFF.

The J gene is TRBJ2-7, the V gene TRBV29-1; D is unclear. This CDR3 region has 11 residues. Between the trimmed V and J ends, which lost 2 bases and 3 bases, there was a span of 5 bases. Germline V CDR1 and CDR2: SQVTM, ANQGSEA. In DNA form, the CDR3 reads TGCAGCGTTGAAAATTACTACGAGCAGTACGTC. Residues: CSVENYYEQYV.

V gene TRBV12-3 or TRBV12-4 combines with J gene TRBJ2-5; possible D gene TRBD2, 5 bases. Trimming cost V 8 bases and J 7 bases, with 14 bases left between them. CDR3 size: 12 residues. Written as DNA, the CDR3 is TGTGCCAGCGCGGCGGAGGTTACGACCCAGTACTTC. Amino acid sequence: CASAAEVTTQYF.

This chain connects TRBV2 to TRBJ2-2, with D possibly matching TRBD2 (6 bases). Deletions cut 4 bases from V and 6 bases from J, with 6 bases between. There are 12 residues in the CDR3. Germline V CDR1 and CDR2: SNHLY, FYNNEI. CDR3 residues: CASSGLAGELFF. The CDR3 nucleotides read TGTGCCAGCAGTGGACTAGCCGGGGAGCTGTTTTTT.

The rearrangement uses TRBV6-9 and TRBJ2-3; D may be TRBD2 (5 bases). The CDR3 is 19 amino acids. Germline assignment: CDR1 MNHGY and CDR2 SVAAGI. V was cut by 2 bases and J by 4 bases, with 25 bases left in between. The DNA of the CDR3 is TGTGCCAGCAGTTATCGGGGAAGGCCGGTGTACCCGGCCCCAGATACGCAGTATTTT. Protein product: CASSYRGRPVYPAPDTQYF.

This clonotype occurred many times. V gene TRBV24-1 combines with J gene TRBJ2-3; D unclear. The CDR3 has 13 amino acids. CDR1 KGHDR and CDR2 SFDVKD come from the germline V gene. V was cut by 7 bases and J by 4 bases, with 11 bases left in between. CDR3 sequence (DNA): TGTGCCACCAGCCTGCATAGGGCAGATACGCAGTATTTT. Translation: CATSLHRADTQYF.

This rearrangement joins TRBV30 to TRBJ2-2, with D hard to call. The CDR3 loop spans 14 amino acids. Germline V gene sequence: CDR1 GTSNPN, CDR2 SVGIG (reference sequence). The V end lost 2 bases, the J end lost 6 bases, and 13 bases lay between the germline ends. The CDR3 spells CAWSPKALSGELFF. The DNA of the CDR3 is TGTGCCTGGAGTCCAAAGGCCCTTTCCGGGGAGCTGTTTTTT. The full variable domain, rest sourced from reference TRBV30 and TRBJ2-2, is SQTIHQWPATLVQPVGSPLSLECTVEGTSNPNLYWYRQAAGRGLQLLFYSVGIGQISSEVPQNLSASRPQDRQFILSSKKLLLSDSGFYLCAWSPKALSGELFFGEGSRLTVL.

This clonotype has a handful of counts. Given a much more abundant clone one base away, this may be a read error. The chain employs TRBV11-1 and TRBJ1-1; D is perhaps TRBD1 (6 bases). CDR1 is SGHAT and CDR2 is FQDESV in the germline V gene (reference sequence). The germline V and J ends were trimmed by 4 bases and 1 base, with 7 bases remaining between them. The CDR3 covers 13 residues. This CDR3 reads CASSWTANTEAFF. CDR3 nucleotide sequence: TGTGCCAGCAGCTGGACAGCGAACACTGAAGCTTTCTTT.

There are a few counts of this clonotype. The CDR3 loop reads CASSDVFLPSNQPQHF. Written as DNA, the CDR3 is TGTGCCAGCAGTGACGTTTTTCTTCCTAGCAATCAGCCCCAGCATTTT. The V call is TRBV2, the J call TRBJ1-5; D remains ambiguous. Trimming took 3 bases from V and 0 from J, leaving 12 bases between them. Germline-derived CDR1 and CDR2 are SNHLY and FYNNEI. This CDR3 contains 16 residues. Full variable domain (rest looked up from reference TRBV2 and TRBJ1-5): EPEVTQTPSHQVTQMGQEVILRCVPISNHLYFYWYRQILGQKVEFLVSFYNNEISEKSEIFDDQFSVERPDGSNFTLKIRSTKLEDSAMYFCASSDVFLPSNQPQHFGDGTRLSIL.

The V gene is TRBV7-3, the J gene TRBJ2-1; D is possibly TRBD2 (6 bases). With 6 bases removed from V and 8 bases from J, the gap between germline ends came to 17 bases. This CDR3 is 14 amino acids long. The germline gives CDR1 SGHTA, CDR2 FQGTGA. For the CDR3, the DNA is TGTGCCAGCAGTCCTGATGGCGGGGACCATGAGCAGTTCTTC. Its protein is CASSPDGGDHEQFF.